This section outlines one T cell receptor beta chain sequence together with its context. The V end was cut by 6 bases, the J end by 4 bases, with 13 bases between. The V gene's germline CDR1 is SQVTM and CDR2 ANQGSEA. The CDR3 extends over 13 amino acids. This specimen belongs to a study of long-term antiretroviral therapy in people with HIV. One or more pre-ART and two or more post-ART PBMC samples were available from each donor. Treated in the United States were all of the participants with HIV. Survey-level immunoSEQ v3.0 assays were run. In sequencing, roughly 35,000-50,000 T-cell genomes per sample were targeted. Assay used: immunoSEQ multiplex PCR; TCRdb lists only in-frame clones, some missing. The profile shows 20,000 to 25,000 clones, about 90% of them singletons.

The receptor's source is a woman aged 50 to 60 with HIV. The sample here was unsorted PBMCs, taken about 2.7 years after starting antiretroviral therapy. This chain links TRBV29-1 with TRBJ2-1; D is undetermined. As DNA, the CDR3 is TGCAGCGTGTACCGGGCCGAGTACAATGAGCAGTTCTTC. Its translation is CSVYRAEYNEQFF.